This TCR beta chain appears in the sequencing data of a study of blood T cells in healthy people across ages. Study-level results: The study found more naive CD4+ cells and higher diversity in long-lived than aged donors. Donor CMV infection status was unknown, possibly confounding age-related changes in expanded clonotypes. PBMCs went unsorted, and a conclusive naive versus antigen-experienced comparison was therefore prevented.

This clonotype was counted only a few times. What it recognizes is unknown. From germline, CDR1 is MNHEY and CDR2 SVGEGT. V shed 5 bases and J shed 9 bases, with 8 bases lying between them. CDR3 length: 11 amino acids. A J-beta primer mix and a sample-barcoded 5' primer were used in a second PCR of roughly 6 to 11 cycles. Using its own MiXCR run on the 5' RACE reads, TCRdb lists one record per CDR3 protein. The table includes some 1,500,000 distinct CDR3 sequences, about 42% detected once. The people who gave samples were healthy Caucasians from Russia, aged roughly 6 to 100. Sequencing input: blood. The sequence was collected from a woman aged 18-29 years in good health. This chain links TRBV6-2 or TRBV6-3 with TRBJ2-1; the D is unclear. DNA for the CDR3: TGTGCCAGCAGTGTATCCACTGAGCAGTTCTTC. Its protein is CASSVSTEQFF.